This is a list of T cell receptor beta chains from one sample in a study of cytotoxic CD8 clonotypes in ibrutinib-treated CLL. Sequencing was performed with immunoSEQ multiplex PCR; in TCRdb, only in-frame clones are kept and a portion is missing. In the table there are 150,000 or so clones, more than 75% of which are singletons. The input for sequencing was PBMCs, taken after 12 months of ibrutinib treatment. These receptors were collected from a human donor with chronic lymphocytic leukemia. The CDR3 runs from the conserved cysteine through the conserved F or W. The D gene is left open where the match is weak. Clone size is given for some rows only: seen once, a few or many times, or a class if the clone is expanded.

>TRBJ1-1|medium-sized|TRBV19|TRBD1
TGTGCCAGTAGCCGGGGACAGGGGAACACTGAAGCTTTCTTT
CASSRGQGNTEAFF
>TRBJ1-1|-|TRBV7-2|-
TGTGCCAGCAGCCGGGGAATTGAAGCTTTCTTT
CASSRGIEAFF
>TRBJ1-5|-|TRBV7-9|TRBD1
TGTGCCAGCAGCCTGGGACAGGGGTTGGTGGCCAATCAGCCCCAGCATTTT
CASSLGQGLVANQPQHF
>TRBJ1-3|-|TRBV6-1|TRBD1
TGTGCCAGCAGTGAAAGACAGGGATCTGGCCCTGGAAACACCATATATTTT
CASSERQGSGPGNTIYF
>TRBJ2-3|-|TRBV18|TRBD2
TGTGCCAGCTCACCGACTAGCGGAGGGGATACGCAGTATTTT
CASSPTSGGDTQYF
>TRBJ2-7|-|TRBV10-2|TRBD2
TGCGCCAGCAGAAGACTAGCGTCCTCCTACGAGCAGTACTTC
CASRRLASSYEQYF
>TRBJ2-7|-|TRBV7-2|-
TGTGCCAGCAGCCCGGTGGGTGGTATCAGCTACGAGCAGTACTTC
CASSPVGGISYEQYF
>TRBJ1-2|-|TRBV18|-
TGTGCCAGCTCACCACAGAGACAGGCCTTAGGCTACACCTTC
CASSPQRQALGYTF
>TRBJ2-2|-|TRBV21-1|-
TGTGCCAGCAGCAAAGGGGAATCTGTATCCGGGACTGACACCGGGGAGCTGTTTTTT
CASSKGESVSGTDTGELFF
>TRBJ1-1|-|TRBV30|-
TGTGCCTGGGCGACTGGTTACGGAGGTGAAGCTTTCTTT
CAWATGYGGEAFF
>TRBJ2-5|-|TRBV5-4|-
TGTGCCAGCAGCTTGATGTCCGGCGGACAGAGTCAAGAGACCCAGTACTTC
CASSLMSGGQSQETQYF
>TRBJ2-5|-|TRBV21-1|-
TGTGCCAGCAGCAAAGGGGGGACAGGGGGCGTAGAGACCCAGTACTTC
CASSKGGTGGVETQYF
>TRBJ2-3|-|TRBV7-4|TRBD2
TGTGCCAGCAGCCTACTGTACCGGGGGGGCTTTGTTCGCACAGATACGCAGTATTTT
CASSLLYRGGFVRTDTQYF
>TRBJ2-5|once|TRBV11-2|TRBD1
TGTGCCAGCAGCCACTCCTGGGGACAGACCCAAGAGACCCAGTACTTC
CASSHSWGQTQETQYF
>TRBJ2-3|-|TRBV7-2|TRBD1
TGTGCCAGCAGCTTGACGGGACAGGAGGGCACAGATACGCAGTATTTT
CASSLTGQEGTDTQYF
>TRBJ1-1|-|TRBV4-1|-
TGCGCCAGCACCCAAGAACGTCGGGCTTTCTTT
CASTQERRAFF
>TRBJ2-5|-|TRBV7-6|TRBD2
TGTGCCAGCAGCCGCCTACCTACTAGCGTTCAAGAGACCCAGTACTTC
CASSRLPTSVQETQYF
>TRBJ2-5|few|TRBV2|-
TGTGCCAGCAGTGTCATCCCACAAGAGACCCAGTACTTC
CASSVIPQETQYF
>TRBJ1-1|-|TRBV5-4|-
TGTGCCAGCAGCCCCAACGTTAACACTGAAGCTTTCTTT
CASSPNVNTEAFF
>TRBJ2-3|-|TRBV7-8|TRBD1
TGTGCCAGCAGCTTAGACACAGGGGTTACGCAGTATTTT
CASSLDTGVTQYF
>TRBJ1-2|-|TRBV7-9|TRBD1
TGTGCCAGCAGCCGCCTTCAGTACAGGGGATCTAACTATGGCTACACCTTC
CASSRLQYRGSNYGYTF
>TRBJ2-1|-|TRBV6-4|TRBD2
TGTGCCAGCAGTGGAGCCGCTAGCGGCTACAATGAGCAGTTCTTC
CASSGAASGYNEQFF
>TRBJ2-2|-|TRBV7-3|-
TGTGCCAGCAGCTTACAAGGAACCGGGGAGCTGTTTTTT
CASSLQGTGELFF
>TRBJ2-1|few|TRBV28|-
TGTGCCAGCAGTTCCCGCGGGACGGGAAGCTACAATGAGCAGTTCTTC
CASSSRGTGSYNEQFF
>TRBJ2-3|-|TRBV28|TRBD1
TGTGCCAGCAGCCGGGACAGGGCCCCTAGCACAGATACGCAGTATTTT
CASSRDRAPSTDTQYF
>TRBJ2-3|-|TRBV18|TRBD2
TGTGCCAGCTCAGCGGGAGCGACAGATACGCAGTATTTT
CASSAGATDTQYF
>TRBJ2-7|-|TRBV19|-
TGTGCCAGTAGTATAAAATTGAAGGCCTACGAGCAGTACTTC
CASSIKLKAYEQYF
>TRBJ1-1|-|TRBV6-5|-
TGTGCCAGCAGTATAGGTTCCGGGAGCACTGAAGCTTTCTTT
CASSIGSGSTEAFF
>TRBJ1-1|once|TRBV7-3|-
TGTGCCAGCAGCATCCGCAGGGACGGTGAAGCTTTCTTT
CASSIRRDGEAFF
>TRBJ1-6|-|TRBV28|TRBD1
TGTGCCAGCAAGTCGCCGGTACAGGGGCAACATAATTCACCCCTCCACTTT
CASKSPVQGQHNSPLHF
>TRBJ2-7|-|TRBV5-1|-
TGCGCCAGCAGCTTAGGGGAGCTAGCCTACGAGCAGTACTTC
CASSLGELAYEQYF
>TRBJ1-5|-|TRBV4-1|-
TGCGCCAGCAGCCAAGGCGGTAATCAGCCCCAGCATTTT
CASSQGGNQPQHF
>TRBJ2-3|-|TRBV5-6|-
TGTGCCAGCAGCCCTATACCTAGCACAGATACGCAGTATTTT
CASSPIPSTDTQYF
>TRBJ1-1|-|TRBV19|-
TGTGCCAGTAGTCCGATAGACAGAGTAAACACTGAAGCTTTCTTT
CASSPIDRVNTEAFF
>TRBJ2-7|-|TRBV21-1|-
TGTGCCAGCAGTGTTACCTCGACAGGCCTCTACGAGCAGTACTTC
CASSVTSTGLYEQYF
>TRBJ1-5|-|TRBV4-3|-
TGCGCCAGCAGCCAAGGGGAGACAGAATGGAGCAATCAGCCCCAGCATTTT
CASSQGETEWSNQPQHF
>TRBJ2-1|few|TRBV7-3|TRBD2
TGTGCCAGCAGCTCCTACGGGAGGAGGGATGAGCAGTTCTTC
CASSSYGRRDEQFF
>TRBJ1-6|-|TRBV5-1|-
TGCGCCAGCAGCTTGGAAGGGTGGGGGAACAATTCACCCCTCCACTTT
CASSLEGWGNNSPLHF
>TRBJ2-7|-|TRBV28|TRBD2
TGTGCCAGTGCGGGGAGGGAATCCTCCTACGAGCAGTACTTC
CASAGRESSYEQYF
>TRBJ1-2|-|TRBV28|-
TGTGCCAGCAGTAAAGGCGGACTGGACGGCTACACCTTC
CASSKGGLDGYTF
>TRBJ2-7|-|TRBV7-2|-
TGTGCCAGCAGCGCTCGACGGCACGAGCAGTACTTC
CASSARRHEQYF
>TRBJ2-5|-|TRBV7-9|-
TGTGCCAGCAGCTTAACCGCCGAGACCCAGTACTTC
CASSLTAETQYF
>TRBJ2-5|-|TRBV7-8|TRBD1
TGTGCCAGCAGCAACCAACTCACAGGGGGCGCGAGAGAGACCCAGTACTTC
CASSNQLTGGARETQYF
>TRBJ2-5|-|TRBV7-9|-
TGTGCCAGCAGCCGCCCGGTTGGGGCGCGAGAGACCCAGTACTTC
CASSRPVGARETQYF
>TRBJ1-3|-|TRBV5-1|-
TGCGCCAGCAGCACTGCGGAAGGAAACACCATATATTTT
CASSTAEGNTIYF
>TRBJ1-4|-|TRBV28|-
TGTGCCAGCAGCTGGCGTCGGGGAGGACTGTTTTTT
CASSWRRGGLFF
>TRBJ2-7|-|TRBV27|-
TGTGCCAGCAGTTCCAACACGGAACATGAGCAGTACTTC
CASSSNTEHEQYF
>TRBJ1-1|-|TRBV6-5|TRBD1
TGTGCCAGCAGTTACCTAGAGGGGGCGGGGAACACTGAAGCTTTCTTT
CASSYLEGAGNTEAFF
>TRBJ2-1|-|TRBV5-1|-
TGCGCCAGCAGCCCCGAGGGTAGGGGGAATGAGCAGTTCTTC
CASSPEGRGNEQFF
>TRBJ1-2|-|TRBV29-1|TRBD1
TGCAGCGTACAGGGACAGGGGGTGTCTGGCTACACCTTC
CSVQGQGVSGYTF
>TRBJ2-2|few|TRBV2|-
TGTGCCAGCAGTAGGACAGAGGTGAACACCGGGGAGCTGTTTTTT
CASSRTEVNTGELFF
>TRBJ1-3|-|TRBV9|TRBD1
TGTGCCAGCAGCGTAGAGGCAGTTCAGGGGGTTGGAAACACCATATATTTT
CASSVEAVQGVGNTIYF
>TRBJ2-5|-|TRBV29-1|TRBD1
TGCAGCGTTGCGGACAGGGGGCCCCCCCAGTACTTC
CSVADRGPPQYF
>TRBJ2-1|-|TRBV5-4|-
TGTGCCAGCAGCTTTTCAGTTAACGTTAACTACAATGAGCAGTTCTTC
CASSFSVNVNYNEQFF
>TRBJ1-3|-|TRBV18|TRBD1
TGTGCCAGTTCACCCCCGAACAGGGGGCACACTGGAAACACCATATATTTT
CASSPPNRGHTGNTIYF